This T cell receptor beta chain emerged from a study of T-cell memory formation after mild COVID-19. Germline V gene sequence: CDR1 SGDLS, CDR2 YYNGEE. V dropped 0 bases and J dropped 6 bases, with 12 bases sitting between them. This CDR3 spans 14 amino acids. TCRdb ran MiXCR on the 5' RACE reads and lists one entry per CDR3 protein. The sample records hundreds of thousands of distinct CDR3 sequences, around 27% being singletons. The TCR sequence derives from an adult woman who had mild COVID-19 (a few samples of this study predate the infection). Cell type and time point are not known. Sequenced input: PBMCs or a T cell subset sorted from them (not recorded which). This chain links TRBV9 with TRBJ1-2, with a tentative D call TRBD1 (5 bases). The CDR3 reads CASSVADSPNGYTF. In DNA form, the CDR3 reads TGTGCCAGCAGCGTAGCTGACAGTCCAAATGGCTACACCTTC.